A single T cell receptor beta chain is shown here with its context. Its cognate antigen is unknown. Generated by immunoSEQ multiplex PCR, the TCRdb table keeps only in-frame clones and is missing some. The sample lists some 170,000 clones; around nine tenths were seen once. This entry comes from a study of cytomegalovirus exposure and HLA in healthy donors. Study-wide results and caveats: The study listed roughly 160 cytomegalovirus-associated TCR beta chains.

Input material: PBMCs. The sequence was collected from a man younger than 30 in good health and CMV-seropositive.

CDR3 sequence: CATGRSRGLETQYF. CDR3 DNA sequence: TGTGCCACCGGACGGTCCCGGGGTTTGGAGACCCAGTACTTC. The chain joins TRBV15 to TRBJ2-5; D is possibly TRBD2 (5 bases). The V gene's germline CDR1 is LNHNV and CDR2 YYDKDF (reference sequence). The CDR3 loop spans 14 amino acids. V was trimmed by 8 bases and J by 5 bases, leaving 18 bases between them.